One sample yielded the 26 T cell receptor beta chains listed below, sequenced in a study of cytomegalovirus exposure and HLA in healthy donors. 13 Jbeta primers and 60 Vbeta primers were used for the PCR. Only in-frame clones appear in the TCRdb table, and some are missing; sequencing was by immunoSEQ multiplex PCR. The data hold under 150,000 clones, with roughly 65% observed a single time. Sequencing was performed on PBMCs. Every receptor here comes from a man between 35 and 55 years old in good health and CMV-seropositive.

Concerning this clone: The junction shows a germline mismatch at one end, possibly a read error. This chain's CDR3 is CSSSYGDRGKQETQYF. The DNA of the CDR3 is TGTTCCAGCAGCTATGGGGACAGGGGTAAACAAGAGACCCAGTACTTC. The rearrangement uses TRBV7-9 and TRBJ2-5, with 10 bases that match TRBD1. CDR1 and CDR2 (germline): SEHNR, FQNEAQ (reference sequence). The CDR3 runs to 16 residues.

This clone was counted only a few times. J is TRBJ2-5 and V is TRBV5-1; tentatively, D is TRBD2 (5 bases). The CDR3 length is 13 residues. V lost 4 bases to trimming and J lost 5 bases, with 12 bases between them. The V gene's germline CDR1 is SGHRS and CDR2 YFSETQ. The CDR3 nucleotides are TGCGCCAGCAGCGCCGGGATCGCTGAGACCCAGTACTTC. Translating it yields CASSAGIAETQYF.

V is TRBV10-3 and J is TRBJ2-5; D is unresolved. Between the trimmed V and J ends, which lost 11 bases and 1 base, there was a span of 14 bases. CDR3 length: 13 amino acids. Germline V lookup: CDR1 ENHRY, CDR2 SYGVKD. The DNA for the CDR3 is TGTGCCGTTCGAACGGGTTCCCAAGAGACCCAGTACTTC. As protein: CAVRTGSQETQYF.

This chain links TRBV18 with TRBJ1-1, with no clear D. Per the germline V gene, CDR1 is KGHSH and CDR2 is LQKENI. The CDR3 totals 15 residues. Trimming shortened V by 3 bases and J by 1 base, and 12 bases separated the two germline ends. The CDR3 loop is CASSPQRSTNTEAFF. DNA of the CDR3: TGTGCCAGCTCACCTCAACGGTCCACGAACACTGAAGCTTTCTTT.

This clone was seen more than once but under ten times. The V call is TRBV19, the J call TRBJ1-5; D is possibly TRBD1 (6 bases). The CDR3 runs 15 residues. Germline V gene data show CDR1 as LNHDA and CDR2 as SQIVND (reference sequence). The V and J ends lost 2 bases and 7 bases respectively, with 15 bases between them. The CDR3 reads CASSIQQGRGQPQHF. In DNA form, the CDR3 reads TGTGCCAGTAGTATACAACAGGGCAGAGGGCAGCCCCAGCATTTT.

The chain recombines TRBV7-2 with TRBJ1-2, with 12 nucleotides matching TRBD1. The CDR3 length is 15 residues. Germline loops: CDR1 SGHTA, CDR2 FQGNSA. The junction had 9 bases not matched to a gene; V was cut back by 5 bases and J by 8 bases. This chain's CDR3 is CASSIGTGGSRGYTF. The CDR3 DNA reads as TGTGCCAGCAGCATTGGGACAGGGGGCTCTCGGGGCTACACCTTC.

This sequence joins TRBV15 and TRBJ1-4, with a tentative D call TRBD1 (5 bases). Germline V lookup: CDR1 LNHNV, CDR2 YYDKDF (reference sequence). The CDR3 spans 16 residues. The V end lost 1 base, the J end lost 6 bases, and 15 bases lay between the germline ends. The CDR3 bases are TGTGCCACCAGCAGAGGGTACAGGAATGGAGATGAAAAACTGTTTTTT. This translates into CATSRGYRNGDEKLFF.

This clone has only a few counts. V is TRBV2 and J is TRBJ1-2; perhaps TRBD1 as D (6 bases). Between the trimmed V and J ends, which lost 9 bases and 8 bases, there was a span of 10 bases. Germline V lookup: CDR1 SNHLY, CDR2 FYNNEI. This CDR3 is built from 10 residues. CDR3 residues: CARQGRGYTF. The CDR3 DNA reads TGTGCCAGACAGGGAAGGGGCTACACCTTC.

A word on this clone: Other DNA sequences of this sample code for an identical CDR3. The chain links TRBV18 to TRBJ2-7; 8 bases are shared with TRBD1. The V gene end was trimmed by 1 base and the J gene end by 4 bases; junction bases not matched to a gene: 6. The CDR3 covers 15 residues. Germline V lookup: CDR1 KGHSH, CDR2 LQKENI. The chain's CDR3 is CASSPLAGGGYEQYF. The CDR3 nucleotides are TGTGCCAGCTCACCACTGGCAGGGGGCGGTTACGAGCAGTACTTC. The full variable domain, in which reference TRBV18 and TRBJ2-7 provide the parts outside the CDR3, is NAGVMQNPRHLVRRRGQEARLRCSPMKGHSHVYWYRQLPEEGLKFMVYLQKENIIDESGMPKERFSAEFPKEGPSILRIQQVVRGDSAAYFCASSPLAGGGYEQYFGPGTRLTVT.

This clone has a handful of counts. This rearrangement joins TRBV10-1 to TRBJ1-4; 8 bases align to TRBD1. The junction had 7 bases not matched to a gene; V was cut back by 7 bases and J by 3 bases. CDR3 length: 15 residues. CDR1 and CDR2 from the germline V gene are WNHNN and SYGVQD (reference sequence). The CDR3 loop reads CASKKGQGPNEKLFF. CDR3 nucleotides: TGCGCCAGCAAAAAAGGACAGGGACCTAATGAAAAACTGTTTTTT.

To note about this clone: One end of the junction is discordant with germline, which a read error may explain. V gene TRBV10-3 combines with J gene TRBJ2-4, with 9 bases matching TRBD1. Looked up from germline, CDR1 is ENHRY and CDR2 is SYGVKD. The CDR3 extends over 16 amino acids. The CDR3 region is CAISPGTGLAKNIRYF. As DNA, the CDR3 is TGTGCCATCAGCCCCGGGACAGGGCTAGCCAAAAACATTCGGTACTTC.

The rearrangement joins TRBV5-4 to TRBJ2-5; 13 bases line up with TRBD2. The J segment lost 5 bases and the V segment lost 4 bases, leaving 8 bases of the junction unmatched. The CDR3 covers 16 residues. Germline V gene lookup returns CDR1 SGHNT and CDR2 YYREEE (reference sequence). The CDR3 loop reads CASSTWTSGSKETQYF. The CDR3 DNA sequence: TGTGCCAGCAGCACCTGGACTAGCGGGAGTAAGGAGACCCAGTACTTC.

Only a few counts were recorded for this clone. V usage is TRBV5-1 and J usage is TRBJ1-5; the D gene is possibly TRBD1 (5 bases). The length of the CDR3 is 13 residues. CDR1 and CDR2 (germline): SGHRS, YFSETQ. Trimming removed 5 bases at V and 2 bases at J, with 8 bases between. Here the CDR3 reads CASSPGGNQPQHF. CDR3 DNA sequence: TGCGCCAGCAGTCCGGGGGGCAATCAGCCCCAGCATTTT.

V gene TRBV11-2 combines with J gene TRBJ2-3, with 9 bases fitting TRBD2. Unmatched junction bases numbered 6, after V lost 4 bases and J lost 1 base. The germline V gene encodes CDR1 SGHAT and CDR2 FQNNGV. This CDR3 region has 16 residues. The CDR3 DNA reads TGTGCCAGCAGCTCCAGACTAGCGGTGGGCACAGATACGCAGTATTTT. This sequence encodes CASSSRLAVGTDTQYF.

This clone has a handful of counts. The chain couples TRBV6-5 to TRBJ2-7, with D possibly TRBD1 on 5 matching bases. Germline lookup yields CDR1 MNHEY and CDR2 SVGAGI. The CDR3 is 15 residues long. The germline V and J ends were trimmed by 2 bases and 4 bases, with 15 bases remaining between them. The CDR3 spells CASSYGRASLYEQYF. DNA for the CDR3: TGTGCCAGCAGTTACGGCAGGGCCTCCCTGTACGAGCAGTACTTC.

The rearrangement uses TRBV29-1 and TRBJ2-4; 15 bases align to TRBD2. The germline V gene has CDR1 SQVTM and CDR2 ANQGSEA. The CDR3 loop spans 14 amino acids. V was clipped by 4 bases and J by 8 bases; unmatched bases: 3. The CDR3 is CSVGTSGGVDIQYF. The CDR3 region has the DNA TGCAGCGTTGGGACTAGCGGGGGGGTGGACATTCAGTACTTC.

This chain joins TRBV28 and TRBJ2-5; D possibly corresponds to TRBD1 (6 bases). The CDR3 sequence is 14 residues long. The germline V gene has CDR1 MDHEN and CDR2 SYDVKM. V dropped 5 bases and J dropped 4 bases, with 14 bases sitting between them. This chain's CDR3 is CASSRGGQGETQYF. CDR3 sequence (DNA): TGTGCCAGCAGTAGAGGGGGACAAGGAGAGACCCAGTACTTC.

CDR3 nucleotide sequence: TGTGCCAGCAGCTTCTCTCAGGGGCGTTACGCTGAAGCTTTCTTT. The encoded protein is CASSFSQGRYAEAFF. This sequence joins TRBV5-4 and TRBJ1-1, with D maybe TRBD1 (6 bases). Germline CDR1 and CDR2: SGHNT and YYREEE (reference sequence). CDR3 length: 15 residues. The germline V and J ends were trimmed by 2 bases and 6 bases, with 17 bases remaining between them.

The rearrangement joins TRBV5-1 to TRBJ2-7, with D possibly being TRBD2 (7 bases). Between the trimmed V and J ends, which lost 0 bases and 5 bases, there was a span of 21 bases. This CDR3 contains 17 residues. Germline V gives CDR1 SGHRS, CDR2 YFSETQ. As DNA, the CDR3 is TGCGCCAGCAGCTTGGGGGGGCCAGAAACGACTAGCCACGAGCAGTACTTC. Encoded protein: CASSLGGPETTSHEQYF.

Here the CDR3 DNA reads TGTGCCTGGAGTGTAGATGGCGATACGCAGTATTTT. Its protein is CAWSVDGDTQYF. The chain uses TRBV30 and TRBJ2-3; D ambiguous. The germline V and J ends were trimmed by 0 bases and 6 bases, with 7 bases remaining between them. The CDR3 contains 12 residues. Per the germline V gene, CDR1 is GTSNPN and CDR2 is SVGIG (reference sequence).

CDR3 protein: CASSYSRSGGYGYTF. The CDR3 bases are TGTGCCAGCAGTTACTCGCGGAGCGGGGGCTATGGCTACACCTTC. The V gene is TRBV6-5, the J gene TRBJ1-2; D might be TRBD1 (5 bases). CDR1 MNHEY and CDR2 SVGAGI come from the germline V gene. The ends were cut back, 0 bases at V and 4 bases at J, with 12 bases in the middle. CDR3 length: 15 residues.

The table lists this clone with a few counts. CDR3 in amino acids: CASSLAAGGFKEQFF. CDR3 DNA sequence: TGTGCCAGCAGTCTAGCTGCGGGAGGCTTTAAAGAGCAGTTCTTC. This rearrangement joins TRBV6-5 to TRBJ2-1; 8 bases match TRBD2. V trimming: 5 bases; J trimming: 10 bases; junction bases outside the gene matches: 13. The CDR3 covers 15 residues. From germline, CDR1 is MNHEY and CDR2 SVGAGI.

The CDR3 spells CASSRDSRTDTQYF. The CDR3 coding sequence is TGTGCCAGCAGCCGGGACAGCAGGACAGATACGCAGTATTTT. V is TRBV11-1 and J is TRBJ2-3, with 7 bases lining up with TRBD1. The V and J ends lost 5 bases and 3 bases, in that order; junction bases with no gene match: 5. CDR1 SGHAT and CDR2 FQDESV come from the germline V gene (reference sequence). This CDR3 is 14 amino acids long. Full variable domain (outside the CDR3, taken from reference TRBV11-1 and TRBJ2-3): EAEVAQSPRYKITEKSQAVAFWCDPISGHATLYWYRQILGQGPELLVQFQDESVVDDSQLPKDRFSAERLKGVDSTLKIQPAELGDSAMYLCASSRDSRTDTQYFGPGTRLTVL.

In DNA form, the CDR3 reads TGTGCCAGCAGCAAAGTGGGAGCAGGGGGCAACCTCTCCTACGAGCAGTACTTC. Amino acid sequence: CASSKVGAGGNLSYEQYF. This rearrangement joins TRBV21-1 to TRBJ2-7; whether TRBD1, the table's D call, matches the DNA was not checked. TRBV21-1 corresponds to a pseudogene. This CDR3 contains 18 residues.

The V call is TRBV28, the J call TRBJ2-7; 8 nucleotides align to TRBD1. V lost 5 bases and J lost 3; bases outside the gene matches: 9. This CDR3 spans 15 amino acids. The V gene's germline CDR1 is MDHEN and CDR2 SYDVKM. The CDR3 sequence: CASSHPGTGHYEQYF. The CDR3 nucleotides are TGTGCCAGCAGTCATCCCGGGACAGGACACTACGAGCAGTACTTC.

The V gene is TRBV6-5, the J gene TRBJ1-3; no definite D call. The CDR3 is 15 residues long. Germline assignment: CDR1 MNHEY and CDR2 SVGAGI. V shed 3 bases and J shed 2 bases, with 11 bases lying between them. DNA for the CDR3: TGTGCCAGCAGTTATGGGTCGGGGACTGGAAACACCATATATTTT. It codes for CASSYGSGTGNTIYF.